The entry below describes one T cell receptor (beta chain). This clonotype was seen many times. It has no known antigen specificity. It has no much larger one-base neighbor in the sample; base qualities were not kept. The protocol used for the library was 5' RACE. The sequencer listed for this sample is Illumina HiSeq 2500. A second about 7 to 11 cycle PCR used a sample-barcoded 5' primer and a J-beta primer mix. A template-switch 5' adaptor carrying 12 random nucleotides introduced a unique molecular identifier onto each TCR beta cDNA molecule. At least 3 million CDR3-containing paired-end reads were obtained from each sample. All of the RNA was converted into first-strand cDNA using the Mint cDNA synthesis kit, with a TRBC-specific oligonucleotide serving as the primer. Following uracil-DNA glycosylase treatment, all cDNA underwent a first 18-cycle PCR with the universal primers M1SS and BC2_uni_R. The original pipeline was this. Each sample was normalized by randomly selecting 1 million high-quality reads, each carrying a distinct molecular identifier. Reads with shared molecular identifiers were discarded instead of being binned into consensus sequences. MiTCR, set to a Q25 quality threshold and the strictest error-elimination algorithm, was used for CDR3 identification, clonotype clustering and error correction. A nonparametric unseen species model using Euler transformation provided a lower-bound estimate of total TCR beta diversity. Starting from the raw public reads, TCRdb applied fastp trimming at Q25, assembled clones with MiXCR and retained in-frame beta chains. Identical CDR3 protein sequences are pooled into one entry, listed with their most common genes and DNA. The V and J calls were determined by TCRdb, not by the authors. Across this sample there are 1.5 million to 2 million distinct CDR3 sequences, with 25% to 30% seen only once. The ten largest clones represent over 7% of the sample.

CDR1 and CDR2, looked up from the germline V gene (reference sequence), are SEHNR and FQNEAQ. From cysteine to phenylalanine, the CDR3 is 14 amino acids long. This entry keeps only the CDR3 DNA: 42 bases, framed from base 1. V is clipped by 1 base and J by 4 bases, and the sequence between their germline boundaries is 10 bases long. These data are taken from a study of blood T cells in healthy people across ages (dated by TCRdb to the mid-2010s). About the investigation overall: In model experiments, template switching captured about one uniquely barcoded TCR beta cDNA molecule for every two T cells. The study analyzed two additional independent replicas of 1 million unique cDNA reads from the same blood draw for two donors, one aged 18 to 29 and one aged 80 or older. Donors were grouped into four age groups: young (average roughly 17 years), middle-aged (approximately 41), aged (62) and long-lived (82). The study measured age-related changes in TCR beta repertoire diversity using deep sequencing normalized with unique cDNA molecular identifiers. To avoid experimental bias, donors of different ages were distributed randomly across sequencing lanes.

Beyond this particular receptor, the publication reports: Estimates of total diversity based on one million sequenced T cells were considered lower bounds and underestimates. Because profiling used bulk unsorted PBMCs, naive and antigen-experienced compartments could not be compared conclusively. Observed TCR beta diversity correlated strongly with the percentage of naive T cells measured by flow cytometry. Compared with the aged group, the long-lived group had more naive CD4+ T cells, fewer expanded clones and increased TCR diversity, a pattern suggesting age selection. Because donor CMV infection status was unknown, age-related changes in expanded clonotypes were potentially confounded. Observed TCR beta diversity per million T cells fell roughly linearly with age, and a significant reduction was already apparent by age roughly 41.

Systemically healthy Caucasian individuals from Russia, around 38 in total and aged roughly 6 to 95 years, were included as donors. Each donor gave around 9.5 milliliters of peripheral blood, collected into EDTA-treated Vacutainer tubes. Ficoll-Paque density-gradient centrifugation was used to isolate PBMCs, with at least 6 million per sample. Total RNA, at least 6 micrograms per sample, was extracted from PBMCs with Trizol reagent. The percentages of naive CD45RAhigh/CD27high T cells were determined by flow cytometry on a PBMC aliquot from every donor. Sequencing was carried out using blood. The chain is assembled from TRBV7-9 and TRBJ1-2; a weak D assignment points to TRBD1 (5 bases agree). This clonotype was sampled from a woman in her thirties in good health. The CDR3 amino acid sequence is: CASSLVGTRYGYTF. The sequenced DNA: TGTGCCAGCAGCTTAGTAGGGACCCGCTATGGCTACACCTTC.